This T cell receptor beta chain stems from a study of cytomegalovirus exposure and HLA in healthy donors. This clone was counted only a few times. Vbeta (60) and Jbeta (13) primers were used in the PCR. Profiled with immunoSEQ multiplex PCR; TCRdb holds only in-frame clones, not every one. This table has fewer than 80,000 clones, approximately 82% appearing once. This receptor was obtained from a woman between 40 and 55 years old in good health and CMV-seropositive. Sequenced sample: PBMCs.

The CDR3, as DNA: TGTGCCAGCAGTTACTCGATGGTGGGGCTTAGTGGCTACACCTTC. This translates into CASSYSMVGLSGYTF. The chain joins TRBV6-5 to TRBJ1-2; possibly TRBD1 for D (5 bases). Trimming pared 0 bases from V and 7 bases from J, leaving 15 bases between. The CDR3 is 15 residues long. The germline V gene has CDR1 MNHEY and CDR2 SVGAGI.